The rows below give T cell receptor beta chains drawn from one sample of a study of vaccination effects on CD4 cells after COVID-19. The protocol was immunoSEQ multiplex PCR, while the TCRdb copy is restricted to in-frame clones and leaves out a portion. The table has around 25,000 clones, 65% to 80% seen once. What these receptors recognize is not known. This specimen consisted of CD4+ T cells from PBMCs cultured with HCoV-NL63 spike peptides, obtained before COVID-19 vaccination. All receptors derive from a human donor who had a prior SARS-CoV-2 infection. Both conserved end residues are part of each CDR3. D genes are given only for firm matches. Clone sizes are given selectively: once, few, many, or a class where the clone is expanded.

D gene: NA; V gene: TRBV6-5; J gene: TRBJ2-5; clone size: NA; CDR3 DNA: TGTGCCAGCAGTTACTCGGACGGTATTGGGCGGACCCAGTACTTC; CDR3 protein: CASSYSDGIGRTQYF
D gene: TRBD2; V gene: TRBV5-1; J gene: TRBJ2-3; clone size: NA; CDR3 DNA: TGCGCCAGCAGCTTGGGGACTAGCGGGACTAGCACAGATACGCAGTATTTT; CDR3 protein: CASSLGTSGTSTDTQYF
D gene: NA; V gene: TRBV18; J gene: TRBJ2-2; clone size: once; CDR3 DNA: TGTGCCAGCTCACCAAAAAACACCGGGGAGCTGTTTTTT; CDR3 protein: CASSPKNTGELFF
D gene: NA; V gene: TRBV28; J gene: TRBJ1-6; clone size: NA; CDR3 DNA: TGTGCCAGCAGTTTAGGAGAATCACCCCTCCACTTT; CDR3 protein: CASSLGESPLHF
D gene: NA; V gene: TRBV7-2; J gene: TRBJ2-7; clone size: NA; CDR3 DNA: TGTGCCAGCAGCTTACTCAACTACGAGCAGTACTTC; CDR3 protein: CASSLLNYEQYF
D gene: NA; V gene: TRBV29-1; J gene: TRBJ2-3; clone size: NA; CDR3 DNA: TGCAGCGTTGATAGGGGCCCTAGCACAGATACGCAGTATTTT; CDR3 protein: CSVDRGPSTDTQYF
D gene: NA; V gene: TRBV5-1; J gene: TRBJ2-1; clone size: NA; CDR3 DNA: TGCGCCAGCAGCCAGCCTTGGGGGGAAGGGGATGAGCAGTTCTTC; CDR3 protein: CASSQPWGEGDEQFF
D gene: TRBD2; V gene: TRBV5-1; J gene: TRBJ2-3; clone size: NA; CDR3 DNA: TGCGCCAGCAGCCCGGGACTAGAATGGGATACGCAGTATTTT; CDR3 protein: CASSPGLEWDTQYF
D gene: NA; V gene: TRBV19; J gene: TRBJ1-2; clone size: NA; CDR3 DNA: TGTGCCAGTAGTATAAACAGATTGGAGGGCTACACCTTC; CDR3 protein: CASSINRLEGYTF
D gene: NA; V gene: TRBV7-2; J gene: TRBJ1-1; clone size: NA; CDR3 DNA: TGTGCCAGCAGCTTAGTCTATGGTGGCACTGAAGCTTTCTTT; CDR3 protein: CASSLVYGGTEAFF
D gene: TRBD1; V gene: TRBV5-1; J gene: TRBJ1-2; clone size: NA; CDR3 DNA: TGCGCCAGCAGCTTACATGACAGGGGAGCCTATGGCTACACCTTC; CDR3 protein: CASSLHDRGAYGYTF
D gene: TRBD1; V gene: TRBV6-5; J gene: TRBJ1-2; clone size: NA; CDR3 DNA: TGTGCCAGCAGTCGGGACAGTTACTATGGCTACACCTTC; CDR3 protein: CASSRDSYYGYTF
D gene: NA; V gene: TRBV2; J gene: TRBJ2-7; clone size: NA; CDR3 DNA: TGTGCCAGCAGCCCCTACCACGAGCAGTACTTC; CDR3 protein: CASSPYHEQYF
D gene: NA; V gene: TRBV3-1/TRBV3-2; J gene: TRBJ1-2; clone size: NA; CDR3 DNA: TGTGCCAGCAGCCCACAGGGTAACTATGGCTACACCTTC; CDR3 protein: CASSPQGNYGYTF
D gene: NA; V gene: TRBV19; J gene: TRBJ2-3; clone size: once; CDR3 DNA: TGTGCCAGTAGTATATGGGGGGAAGATACGCAGTATTTT; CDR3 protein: CASSIWGEDTQYF
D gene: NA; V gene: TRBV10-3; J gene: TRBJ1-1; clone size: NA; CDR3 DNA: TGTGCCATTACGACCAGCCTGAACACTGAAGCTTTCTTT; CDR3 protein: CAITTSLNTEAFF
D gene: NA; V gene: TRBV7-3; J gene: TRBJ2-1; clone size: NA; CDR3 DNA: TGTGCCAGCAGCCCCGGGTACAGCTACAATGAGCAGTTCTTC; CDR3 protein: CASSPGYSYNEQFF
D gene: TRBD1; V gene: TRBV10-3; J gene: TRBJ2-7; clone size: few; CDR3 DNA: TGTGCCATCAAAGTAGGGCCGGGACAGGGAGTTCTCGGACCGATGGCCCACTACGAGCAGTACTTC; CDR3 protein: CAIKVGPGQGVLGPMAHYEQYF
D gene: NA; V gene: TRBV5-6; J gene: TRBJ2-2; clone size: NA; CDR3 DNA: TGTGCCAGCAGCTTGGTCGGGGCCCCGAACACCGGGGAGCTGTTTTTT; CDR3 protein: CASSLVGAPNTGELFF
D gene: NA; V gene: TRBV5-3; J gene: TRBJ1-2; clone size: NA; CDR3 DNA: TGTGCCAGAAGCTTGGCCTGGCCACCCGACTACACCTTC; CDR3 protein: CARSLAWPPDYTF
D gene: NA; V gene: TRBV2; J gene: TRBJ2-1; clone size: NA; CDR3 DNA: TGTGCCAGCAGTGGGGCTGCTGAGCAGTTCTTC; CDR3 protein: CASSGAAEQFF
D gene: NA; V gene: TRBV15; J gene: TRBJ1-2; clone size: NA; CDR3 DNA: TGTGCCACCAGCAGAGATCTCCAGGCACGGTCTGGCTACACCTTC; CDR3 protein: CATSRDLQARSGYTF
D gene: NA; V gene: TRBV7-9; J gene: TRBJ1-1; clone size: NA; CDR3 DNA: TGTGCCAGCAGCTCCGGGATCGGGGGTAACACTGAAGCTTTCTTT; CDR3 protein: CASSSGIGGNTEAFF
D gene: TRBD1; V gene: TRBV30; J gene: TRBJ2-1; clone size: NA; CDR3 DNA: TGTGCCTGGGTAGTACAGGGGACGGCCAATGAGCAGTTCTTC; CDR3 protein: CAWVVQGTANEQFF
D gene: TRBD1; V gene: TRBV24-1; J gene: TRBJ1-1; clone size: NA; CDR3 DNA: TGTGCCACCAGTGAGAATTTCAACAGGGGACAGGTCTATCTCGAAGCTTTCTTT; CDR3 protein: CATSENFNRGQVYLEAFF
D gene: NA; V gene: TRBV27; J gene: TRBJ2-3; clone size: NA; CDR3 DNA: TGTGCCAGCAGTCGGGACCGTCTCTTCACAGATACGCAGTATTTT; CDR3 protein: CASSRDRLFTDTQYF
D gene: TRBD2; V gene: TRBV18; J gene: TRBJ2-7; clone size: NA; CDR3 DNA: TGTGCCAGCTCGAGCGGGGTAGCCTACGAGCAGTACTTC; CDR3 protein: CASSSGVAYEQYF
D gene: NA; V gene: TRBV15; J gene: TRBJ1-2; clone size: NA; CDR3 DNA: TGTGCCACCAGCAGAGGCAGTTATGGCTACACCTTC; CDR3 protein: CATSRGSYGYTF
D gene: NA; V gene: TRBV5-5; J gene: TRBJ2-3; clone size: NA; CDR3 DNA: TGTGCCAGCAGCTTCCAGGCAGGGGGGACAGATACGCAGTATTTT; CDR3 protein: CASSFQAGGTDTQYF
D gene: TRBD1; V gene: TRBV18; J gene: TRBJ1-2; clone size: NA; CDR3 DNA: TGTGCCAGCTCACCATCAAATCCGGGACAGGGAAACTATGGCTACACCTTC; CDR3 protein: CASSPSNPGQGNYGYTF
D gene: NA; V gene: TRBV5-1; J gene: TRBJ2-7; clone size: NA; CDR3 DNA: TGCGCCAGCAGCTTGGGGCCGACTGTGAGGGGCCGAGACGAGCAGTACTTC; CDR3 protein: CASSLGPTVRGRDEQYF
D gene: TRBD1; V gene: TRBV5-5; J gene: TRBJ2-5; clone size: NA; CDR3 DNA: TGTGCCAGCAGCTTTTGGCGGACAGGGAAAGAGACCCAGTACTTC; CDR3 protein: CASSFWRTGKETQYF
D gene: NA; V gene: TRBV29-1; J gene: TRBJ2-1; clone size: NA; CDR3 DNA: TGCAGCGTTATAGGCTGGAACAATGAGCAGTTCTTC; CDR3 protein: CSVIGWNNEQFF
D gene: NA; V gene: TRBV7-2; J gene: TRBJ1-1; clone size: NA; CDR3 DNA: TGTGCCAGCAGCTTGTACTGGGCTGACACTGAAGCTTTCTTT; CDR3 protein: CASSLYWADTEAFF
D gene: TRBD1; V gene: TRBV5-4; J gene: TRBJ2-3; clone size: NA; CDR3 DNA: TGTGCCAGCAGCTCGGGGCCGGGACAGGGCACAGATACGCAGTATTTT; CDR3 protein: CASSSGPGQGTDTQYF
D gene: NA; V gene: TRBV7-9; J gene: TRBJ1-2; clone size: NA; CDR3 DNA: TGTGCCAGCAGCTTCGGGGATGGTTCTAACTATGGCTACACCTTC; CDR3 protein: CASSFGDGSNYGYTF
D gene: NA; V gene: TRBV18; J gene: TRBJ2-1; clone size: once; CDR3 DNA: TGTGCCAGCTCACCTCTAAGTAGCCAGTTATACAATGAGCAGTTCTTC; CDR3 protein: CASSPLSSQLYNEQFF
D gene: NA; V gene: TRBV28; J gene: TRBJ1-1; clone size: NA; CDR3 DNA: TGTGCCAGCAGTTTCAGACGTCTTGAAGCTTTCTTT; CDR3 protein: CASSFRRLEAFF
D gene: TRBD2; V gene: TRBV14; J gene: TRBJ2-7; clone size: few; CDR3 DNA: TGTGCCAGCAGCCTCTTACTAGCGGGTCACTACGAGCAGTACTTC; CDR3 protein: CASSLLLAGHYEQYF
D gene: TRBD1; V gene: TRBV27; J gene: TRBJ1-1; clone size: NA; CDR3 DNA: TGTGCCAGCAGTTTCCTTATAACAGGGGTTCCCACTGAAGCTTTCTTT; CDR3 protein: CASSFLITGVPTEAFF
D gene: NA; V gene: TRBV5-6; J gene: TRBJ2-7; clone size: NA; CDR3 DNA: TGTGCCAGCAGTCTTAACAGGGACGAGCAGTACTTC; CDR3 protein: CASSLNRDEQYF
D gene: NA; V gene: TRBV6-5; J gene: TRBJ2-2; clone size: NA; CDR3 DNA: TGTGCCAGCAGACGAGGGGCTAGCTTAACCGGGGAGCTGTTTTTT; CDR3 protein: CASRRGASLTGELFF
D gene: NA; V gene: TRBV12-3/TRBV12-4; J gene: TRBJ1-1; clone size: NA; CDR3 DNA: TGTGCCAGCATGAACAGTTTCACTGAAGCTTTCTTT; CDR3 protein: CASMNSFTEAFF
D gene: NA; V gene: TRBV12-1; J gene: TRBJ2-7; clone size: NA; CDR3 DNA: TGTGCCAGCAACCCCCGGGGGGCGGGAGAGGTCCACGAGCAGTACTTC; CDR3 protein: CASNPRGAGEVHEQYF
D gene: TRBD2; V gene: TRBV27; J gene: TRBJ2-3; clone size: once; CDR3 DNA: TGTGCCAGCAGTCCAGGGACTAGCGGCACAGATACGCAGTATTTT; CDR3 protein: CASSPGTSGTDTQYF
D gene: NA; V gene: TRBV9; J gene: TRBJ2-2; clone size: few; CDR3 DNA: TGTGCCAGCAGCGTAGACCCAGGGGAGGCCGGGGAGCTGTTTTTT; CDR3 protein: CASSVDPGEAGELFF
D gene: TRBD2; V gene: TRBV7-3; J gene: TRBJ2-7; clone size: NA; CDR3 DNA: TGTGCCAGCAGCCCAGGACTAGCGGGAGCCGAGCAGTACTTC; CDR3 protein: CASSPGLAGAEQYF
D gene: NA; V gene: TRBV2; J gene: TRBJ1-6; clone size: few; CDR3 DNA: TGTGCCAGCAGGGCTGATAATTCACCCCTCCACTTT; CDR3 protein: CASRADNSPLHF
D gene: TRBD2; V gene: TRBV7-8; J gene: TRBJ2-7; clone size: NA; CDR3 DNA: TGTGCCAGCAGCCGCACCCGACTAGCCGGGTTTGGAGAGCAGTACTTC; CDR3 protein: CASSRTRLAGFGEQYF
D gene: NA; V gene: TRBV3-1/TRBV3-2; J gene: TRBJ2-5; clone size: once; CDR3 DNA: TGTGCCAGCAGCCAAGATTTGGTCCAAGAGACCCAGTACTTC; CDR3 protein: CASSQDLVQETQYF
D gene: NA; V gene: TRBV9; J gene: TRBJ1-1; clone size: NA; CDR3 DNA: TGTGCCAGCAGCGTAGGGTATGGGGGCACTGAAGCTTTCTTT; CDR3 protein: CASSVGYGGTEAFF
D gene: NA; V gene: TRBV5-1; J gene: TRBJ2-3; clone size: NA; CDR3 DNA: TGCGCCAGCAGCCCGGGCGTCGTGGGCCCTAGCACAGATACGCAGTATTTT; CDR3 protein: CASSPGVVGPSTDTQYF
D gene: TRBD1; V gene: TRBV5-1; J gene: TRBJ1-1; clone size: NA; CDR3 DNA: TGCGCCAGCAGCTTGACAGGGGACACTGAAGCTTTCTTT; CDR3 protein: CASSLTGDTEAFF